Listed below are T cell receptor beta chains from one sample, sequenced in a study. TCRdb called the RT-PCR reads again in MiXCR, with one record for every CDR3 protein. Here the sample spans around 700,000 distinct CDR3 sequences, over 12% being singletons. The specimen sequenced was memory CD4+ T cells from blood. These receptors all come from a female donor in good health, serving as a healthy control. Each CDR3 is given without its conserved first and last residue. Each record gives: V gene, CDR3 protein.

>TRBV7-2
ASSFFGGSPDEQF
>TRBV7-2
ASSRNQGGTQY
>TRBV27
ASGPAGNTIY
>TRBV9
ASSAFEGRADTQY
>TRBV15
ATSSPSPWGGSNPDTQY
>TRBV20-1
SASVYVGGELF
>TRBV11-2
ASSPRDREGYGYT
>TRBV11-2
ASSSSPTGNTIY
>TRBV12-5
ASGTRETQY
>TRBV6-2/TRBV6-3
ASSRTRGSSYEQY
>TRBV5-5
ASSLQFTGELF
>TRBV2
ASSAVTGYGYT
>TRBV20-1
SASPSYDNEQF
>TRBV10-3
AITEGLAGVLEQY
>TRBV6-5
ASIPGVGAYGYT
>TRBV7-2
ASSPQREELF
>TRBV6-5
ASSYSEGFETQY